Listed here is a single T cell receptor (beta chain). Its antigen is still unknown. No much larger clone is present one base from it, and per-base qualities are unavailable. The immunoSEQ kit was used, according to the manufacturer's recommendations, to generate TCR beta libraries from genomic DNA. For library preparation, a first multiplex PCR was performed with proprietary primers, followed by a second PCR in which unique barcodes were added, and bead cleanups were performed after each round. A positive control reaction and a negative control reaction, both provided in the kit, were run with every batch of samples. The final libraries were assessed on an Agilent 4200 TapeStation D1000 ScreenTape, pooled by volume, and quantified by qPCR. An Illumina NextSeq500 fitted with a MidOutput 150-cycle cartridge performed the sequencing, running 156 Read1 cycles and 15 Index1 cycles with the kit's custom primers. The pooled library was loaded at 1.0 pM, and approximately 20% PhiX control was spiked in. Concerning the study's data processing: Vendor-processed data were analyzed in R, with a clonotype defined as all T cells sharing the same CDR3 nucleotide sequence. In the clone abundance analyses, frequencies in each sample were normalized to that sample's 10,000 most abundant clones. Before analysis, public T cell clones were removed, and these numbered fewer than six per sample on average. Tumor-enriched clonotypes and baseline blood-enriched clonotypes were defined as those with an abundance difference of at least 32-fold between compartments. A beta-binomial differential abundance model was used to identify clonotypes that expanded or contracted between blood time points. Tumor-blood repertoire similarity was measured with the Baroni-Urbani and Buser coefficient, and groups were compared using two-tailed Wilcoxon tests in R. This is the immuneACCESS table as TCRdb keeps it, with only in-frame sequences that have V and J called. A part of the clones is gone; compared with another copy, unresolved V genes explain less than half, and the rest is unexplained. D and trimming come from the DNA, and the V and J calls and clone size come from that table. The sample records some 31,000 clones, 81% of which are singletons. Clones ranked in the top ten supply about 33% of the sample.

This specimen belongs to a study of radiation and T cells in renal cell carcinoma (dated by TCRdb to 2020 to 2021). Study-level background: TCR beta sequencing covered 50 to 55 samples in total, comprising some 26 tumors and about 27 peripheral blood samples. The last blood draw happened 4 weeks after radiation, timed to coincide with nephrectomy. Across all 53 samples, 4,016,671 unique CDR3 nucleotide sequences encoding 2,658,974 unique CDR3 amino acid sequences were identified.

V ends up 7 bases short and J 5 bases short, with an unmatched junction base count of 8. CDR1 and CDR2, per the germline V gene, are LGHNT and FRNRAP. The CDR3 starts with the cysteine, ends with the phenylalanine, and has 15 residues. The kept DNA is CDR3 alone, 45 bases in frame from the first base. Reading the label with the study, this specimen's time point is: blood 4 weeks post-SBRT, at nephrectomy. What the treatment or condition label conveys for this sample: 15 Gy SBRT to primary tumor, nephrectomy 4 weeks later. Samples were obtained from a clinical trial, in which 15 Gy stereotactic body radiation therapy was delivered to primary renal cell carcinomas and nephrectomy was performed 4 weeks later. Serial peripheral blood from radiation-treated patients was sampled at baseline, 2 weeks and 4 weeks after SBRT to track tumor-enriched clonotypes. Every patient had renal cell carcinoma of clear cell pathology. The QIAamp DNA Blood Mini Kit (Qiagen) was used to prepare genomic DNA for TCR sequencing. Only samples passing all quality control checks were included in the analyses.

Study-level results and caveats: Effects of radiation dose or scheduling on the TCR repertoire could not be addressed with the single-armed trial design. An increase in top tumor clonotypes in blood was observed from baseline to 2 weeks post-radiation, followed by contraction by 4 weeks, which was taken to suggest transient expansion of tumor-resident clones. Changes in the blood repertoire were not tracked past 4 weeks after treatment. Because pretreatment tumor biopsies were not available, the study could not determine whether clonotypes were already present within the tumor at baseline.

The input for sequencing was blood, taken from a patient whose treatment included radiotherapy and nephrectomy. The receptor comes from a man between 60 and 70 years old with renal cell carcinoma. The rearrangement joined TRBV12-5 to TRBJ2-7; the junction holds 13 bases that match TRBD2. CDR3 sequence: CASARTSGRTHEQYF. The DNA sequence follows: TGTGCTAGTGCCCGGACTAGCGGGAGAACCCACGAGCAGTACTTC.